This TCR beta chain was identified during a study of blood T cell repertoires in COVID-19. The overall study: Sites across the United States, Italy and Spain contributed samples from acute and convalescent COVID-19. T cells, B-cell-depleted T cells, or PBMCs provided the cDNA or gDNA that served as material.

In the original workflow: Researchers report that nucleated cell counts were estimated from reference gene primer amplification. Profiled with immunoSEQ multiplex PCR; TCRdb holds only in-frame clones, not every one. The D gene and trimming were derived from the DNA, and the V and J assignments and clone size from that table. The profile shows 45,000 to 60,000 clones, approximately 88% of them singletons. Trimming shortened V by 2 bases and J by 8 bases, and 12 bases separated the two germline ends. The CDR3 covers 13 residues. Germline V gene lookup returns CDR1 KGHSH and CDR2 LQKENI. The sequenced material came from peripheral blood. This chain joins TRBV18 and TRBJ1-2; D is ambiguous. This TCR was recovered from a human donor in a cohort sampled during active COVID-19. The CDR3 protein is CASSPNIVEGYTF. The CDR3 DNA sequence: TGTGCCAGCTCACCAAATATAGTTGAAGGCTACACCTTC.